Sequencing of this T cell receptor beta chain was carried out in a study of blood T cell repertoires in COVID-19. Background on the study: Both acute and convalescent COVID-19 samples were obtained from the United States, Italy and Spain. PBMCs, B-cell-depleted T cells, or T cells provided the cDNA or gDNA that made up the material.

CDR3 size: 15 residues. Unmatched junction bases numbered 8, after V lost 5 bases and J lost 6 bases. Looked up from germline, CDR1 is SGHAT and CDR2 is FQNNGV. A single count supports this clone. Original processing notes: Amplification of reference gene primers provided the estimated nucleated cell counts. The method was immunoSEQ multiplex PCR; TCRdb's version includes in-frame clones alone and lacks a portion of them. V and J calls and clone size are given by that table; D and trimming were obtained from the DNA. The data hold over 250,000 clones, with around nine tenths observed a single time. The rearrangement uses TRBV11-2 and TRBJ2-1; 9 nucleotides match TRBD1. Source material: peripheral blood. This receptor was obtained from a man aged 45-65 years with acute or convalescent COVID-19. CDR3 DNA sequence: TGTGCCAGCAGCCGCGGGACAGGGAATCTCAATGAGCAGTTCTTC. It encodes CASSRGTGNLNEQFF.